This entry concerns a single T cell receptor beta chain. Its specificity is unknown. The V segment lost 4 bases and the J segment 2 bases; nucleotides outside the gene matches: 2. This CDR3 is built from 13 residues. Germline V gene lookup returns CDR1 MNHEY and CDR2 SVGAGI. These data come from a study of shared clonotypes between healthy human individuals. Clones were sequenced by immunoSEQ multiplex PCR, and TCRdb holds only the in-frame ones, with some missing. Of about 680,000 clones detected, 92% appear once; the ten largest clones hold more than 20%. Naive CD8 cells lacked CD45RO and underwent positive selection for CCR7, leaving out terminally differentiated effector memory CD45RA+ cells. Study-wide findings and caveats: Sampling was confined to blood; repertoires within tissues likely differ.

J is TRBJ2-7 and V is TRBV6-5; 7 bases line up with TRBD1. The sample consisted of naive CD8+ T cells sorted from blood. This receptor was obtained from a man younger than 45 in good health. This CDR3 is CASSWGQTYEQYF. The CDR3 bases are TGTGCCAGCAGTTGGGGACAGACCTACGAGCAGTACTTC.